This passage covers 9 T cell receptor beta chains from one sample sequenced in a study of shared clonotypes between healthy human individuals. Some clones are missing from TCRdb's copy, which holds only in-frame ones; the method was immunoSEQ multiplex PCR. Of over 2,000,000 clones detected, about 93% appear once; the ten largest clones hold roughly 1.7%. Naive CD8 cells lacked CD45RO, underwent positive selection for CCR7 and left out terminally differentiated effector memory CD45RA+ cells. Input material: naive CD8+ T cells from PBMCs. The receptors stem from a man between 18 and 29 years old in good health. Some clones in this sample may be carry-over from other donors' samples.

The chain couples TRBV28 to TRBJ1-2; perhaps TRBD1 as D (6 bases). This CDR3 spans 15 amino acids. Trimming removed 3 bases from V and 2 bases from J, with 13 bases in between. Germline V gene data show CDR1 as MDHEN and CDR2 as SYDVKM. In DNA form, the CDR3 reads TGTGCCAGCAGTTTTCAGGGGATTTTGAACTATGGCTACACCTTC. This translates into CASSFQGILNYGYTF.

The V gene is TRBV6-6, the J gene TRBJ1-2; TRBD1 matches at 8 bases. CDR3 length equals 13 residues. Per germline, CDR1 MNHNY and CDR2 SVGAGI (reference sequence). The V segment lost 7 bases and the J segment 8 bases; nucleotides outside the gene matches: 9. The CDR3 nucleotides are TGTGCCAGCACTTTAGGGACAGGCGCCGGCTACACCTTC. Translated: CASTLGTGAGYTF.

The chain is built from TRBV10-1 and TRBJ1-1, with 10 bases that match TRBD1. The V and J ends lost 11 bases and 5 bases, in that order; junction bases with no gene match: 11. The CDR3 sequence is 14 residues long. Germline V gene sequence: CDR1 WNHNN, CDR2 SYGVQD (reference sequence). In DNA, the CDR3 is TGCGCCGTAACGACAGGGGGCGAGGGAACTGAAGCTTTCTTT. Translation gives CAVTTGGEGTEAFF.

The genes are TRBV5-1 and TRBJ2-7, with TRBD1 matching 8 bases. Germline V gene lookup returns CDR1 SGHRS and CDR2 YFSETQ. Trimming cost V 2 bases and J 4 bases; bases outside gene matches: 8. This CDR3 is 15 amino acids long. The DNA for the CDR3 is TGCGCCAGCAGCTTATGGGGACAGGAAAATTACGAGCAGTACTTC. Its translation: CASSLWGQENYEQYF.

This rearrangement joins TRBV30 to TRBJ1-2; a possible D gene is TRBD1 (6 bases). V was pared by 1 base and J by 8 bases, with 11 bases between. Per the germline V gene, CDR1 is GTSNPN and CDR2 is SVGIG (reference sequence). This CDR3 has 12 amino acids. The CDR3 spells CAWSEGTKGYTF. The DNA for the CDR3 is TGTGCCTGGAGTGAGGGGACAAAAGGCTACACCTTC.

V usage is TRBV7-9 and J usage is TRBJ1-3; D is unclear. Per germline, CDR1 SEHNR and CDR2 FQNEAQ (reference sequence). This CDR3 contains 12 residues. V was cut by 5 bases and J by 8 bases, with 10 bases left in between. The CDR3 coding sequence is TGTGCCAGCAGCCCATCGGATCACACCATATATTTT. It specifies CASSPSDHTIYF.

This rearrangement joins TRBV27 to TRBJ1-3; TRBD1 might be the D (5 bases). The CDR3 length is 13 residues. The V and J ends lost 3 bases and 7 bases respectively, with 10 bases between them. Per the germline V gene, CDR1 is MNHEY and CDR2 is SMNVEV (reference sequence). The CDR3 loop is CASSFAGGNTIYF. The CDR3 DNA sequence: TGTGCCAGCAGTTTTGCCGGGGGGAACACCATATATTTT.

V and J are TRBV7-9 and TRBJ2-2; D not resolved. This CDR3 spans 14 amino acids. In germline, CDR1 is SEHNR, CDR2 FQNEAQ (reference sequence). Trimming pared 9 bases from V and 2 bases from J, leaving 13 bases between. CDR3 nucleotide sequence: TGTGCCAGTAATTCGGCAGGTAACACCGGGGAGCTGTTTTTT. It codes for CASNSAGNTGELFF.

In the case of this clone: A read error is possible here, since a much larger clone lies one base away. This chain connects TRBV7-9 to TRBJ2-3; no clear D gene. V was clipped by 1 base and J by 1 base, with 3 bases between them. Germline V gives CDR1 SEHNR, CDR2 FQNEAQ (reference sequence). The CDR3 runs to 13 residues. For the CDR3, the DNA is TGTGCCAGCAGCTTAGAGGGCACAGATACGCAGTATTTT. This codes for CASSLEGTDTQYF.